Described below is a single TCR beta chain sequence and its context. The antigen remains unidentified. This record comes from a study of post-analysis software for immune sequencing data. Study results and limitations: Included in a set of a handful of TRBV segments more frequent in patients than controls were TRBV5-6, TRBV5-1 and TRBV20-1.

There are 14 residues in the CDR3. CDR1 and CDR2 (germline): SGHRS, YFSETQ. Germline trimming cut 4 bases from V and 6 bases from J; bases unmatched to any gene: 5. TCR beta libraries were prepared from cDNA with unique molecular identifiers. MiXCR was run by TCRdb on the PCR reads, yielding one entry per CDR3 protein. The table records about 810,000 distinct CDR3 sequences, roughly 50% of them present only once. The TCR comes from a girl aged 5 to 17 with multiple sclerosis. Source material: blood. V is TRBV5-1 and J is TRBJ2-3, with 10 bases aligning to TRBD1. The CDR3 spells CASSRTGGGDTQYF. The CDR3 DNA is TGCGCCAGCAGCAGGACAGGGGGGGGGGATACGCAGTATTTT.